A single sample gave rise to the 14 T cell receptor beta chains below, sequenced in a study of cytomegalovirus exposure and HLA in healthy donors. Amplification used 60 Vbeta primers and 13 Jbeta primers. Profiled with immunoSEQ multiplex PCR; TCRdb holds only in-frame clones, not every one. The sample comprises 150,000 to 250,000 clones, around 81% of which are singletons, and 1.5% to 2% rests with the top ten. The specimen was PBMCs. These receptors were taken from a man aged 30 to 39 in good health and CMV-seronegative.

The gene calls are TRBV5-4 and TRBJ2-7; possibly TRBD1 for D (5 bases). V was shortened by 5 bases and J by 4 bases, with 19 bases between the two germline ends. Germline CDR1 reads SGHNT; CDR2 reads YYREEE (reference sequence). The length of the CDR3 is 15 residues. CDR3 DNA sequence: TGTGCCAGCAGAGGGATGATGGGGCGCGTTTACGAGCAGTACTTC. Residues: CASRGMMGRVYEQYF.

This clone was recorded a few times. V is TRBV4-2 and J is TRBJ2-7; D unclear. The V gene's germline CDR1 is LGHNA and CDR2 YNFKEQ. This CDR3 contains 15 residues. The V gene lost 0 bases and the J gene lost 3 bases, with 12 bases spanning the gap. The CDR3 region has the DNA TGTGCCAGCAGCCAAGATAGGAACTGGAGCTACGAGCAGTACTTC. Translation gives CASSQDRNWSYEQYF.

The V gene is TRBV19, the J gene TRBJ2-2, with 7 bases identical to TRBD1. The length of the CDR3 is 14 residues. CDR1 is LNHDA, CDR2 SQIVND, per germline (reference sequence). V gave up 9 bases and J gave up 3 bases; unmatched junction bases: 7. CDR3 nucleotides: TGTGCCAGCAAGGGGGCGCTTGACACCGGGGAGCTGTTTTTT. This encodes CASKGALDTGELFF.

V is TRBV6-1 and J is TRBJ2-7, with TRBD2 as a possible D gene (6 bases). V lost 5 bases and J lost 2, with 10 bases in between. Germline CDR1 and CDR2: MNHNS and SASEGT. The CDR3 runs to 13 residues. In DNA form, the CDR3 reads TGTGCCAGCAGTAGGACTAATCCCTACGAGCAGTACTTC. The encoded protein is CASSRTNPYEQYF.

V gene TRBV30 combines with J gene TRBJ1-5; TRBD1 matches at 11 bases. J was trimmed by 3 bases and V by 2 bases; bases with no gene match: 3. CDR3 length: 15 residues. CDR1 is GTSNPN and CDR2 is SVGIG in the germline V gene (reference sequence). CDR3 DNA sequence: TGTGCCTGGAGTCGGGGACAGGGGGTCAATCAGCCCCAGCATTTT. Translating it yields CAWSRGQGVNQPQHF.

CDR3 DNA sequence: TGTGCCAGCATTAGCGTTGGAGATACGCAGTATTTT. Translating it yields CASISVGDTQYF. The chain employs TRBV28 and TRBJ2-3; possibly TRBD2 for D (5 bases). The germline gives CDR1 MDHEN, CDR2 SYDVKM. There are 12 residues in the CDR3. V was shortened by 7 bases and J by 5 bases, with 10 bases between the two germline ends.

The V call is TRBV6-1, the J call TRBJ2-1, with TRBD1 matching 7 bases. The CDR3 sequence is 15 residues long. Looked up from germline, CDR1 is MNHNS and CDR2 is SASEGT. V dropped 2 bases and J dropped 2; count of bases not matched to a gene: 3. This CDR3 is CASSEIGTAYNEQFF. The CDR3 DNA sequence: TGTGCCAGCAGTGAAATCGGGACAGCCTACAATGAGCAGTTCTTC.

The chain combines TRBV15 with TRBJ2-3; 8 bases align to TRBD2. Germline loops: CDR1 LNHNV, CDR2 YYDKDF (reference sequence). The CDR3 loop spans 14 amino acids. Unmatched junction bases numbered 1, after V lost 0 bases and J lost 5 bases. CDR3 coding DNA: TGTGCCACCAGCAGAGAGACTAGCGAAGATACGCAGTATTTT. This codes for CATSRETSEDTQYF.

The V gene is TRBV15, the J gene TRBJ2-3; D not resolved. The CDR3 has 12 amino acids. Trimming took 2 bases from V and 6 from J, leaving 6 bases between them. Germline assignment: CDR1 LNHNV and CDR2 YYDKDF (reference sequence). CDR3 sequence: CATSRSLDTQYF. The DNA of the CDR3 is TGTGCCACCAGCAGAAGCCTTGATACGCAGTATTTT.

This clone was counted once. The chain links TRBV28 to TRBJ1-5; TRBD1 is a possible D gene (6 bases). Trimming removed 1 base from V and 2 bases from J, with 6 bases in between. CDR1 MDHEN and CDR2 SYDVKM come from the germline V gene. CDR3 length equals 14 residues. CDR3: CASSLSGGNQPQHF. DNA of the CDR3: TGTGCCAGCAGTTTATCAGGGGGCAATCAGCCCCAGCATTTT.

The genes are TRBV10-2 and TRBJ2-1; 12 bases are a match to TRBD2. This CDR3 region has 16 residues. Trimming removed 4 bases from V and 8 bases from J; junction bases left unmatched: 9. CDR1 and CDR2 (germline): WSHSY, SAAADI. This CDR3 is CASSGLAGEWADEQFF. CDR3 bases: TGCGCCAGCAGTGGACTAGCGGGAGAGTGGGCGGATGAGCAGTTCTTC.

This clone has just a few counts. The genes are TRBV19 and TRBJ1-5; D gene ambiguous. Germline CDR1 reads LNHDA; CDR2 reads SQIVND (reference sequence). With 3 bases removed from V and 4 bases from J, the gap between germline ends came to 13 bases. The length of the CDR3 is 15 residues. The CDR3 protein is CASSMREKSNQPQHF. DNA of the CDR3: TGTGCCAGTAGTATGCGGGAGAAGAGTAATCAGCCCCAGCATTTT. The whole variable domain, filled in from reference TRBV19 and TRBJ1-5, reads DGGITQSPKYLFRKEGQNVTLSCEQNLNHDAMYWYRQDPGQGLRLIYYSQIVNDFQKGDIAEGYSVSREKKESFPLTVTSAQKNPTAFYLCASSMREKSNQPQHFGDGTRLSIL.

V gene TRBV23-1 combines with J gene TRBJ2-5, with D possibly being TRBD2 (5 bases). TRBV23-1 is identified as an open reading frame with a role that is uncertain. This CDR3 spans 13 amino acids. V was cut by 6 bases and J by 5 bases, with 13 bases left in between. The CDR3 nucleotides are TGCGCCAGCAGACACCGGGAAGGTGAGACCCAGTACTTC. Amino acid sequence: CASRHREGETQYF.

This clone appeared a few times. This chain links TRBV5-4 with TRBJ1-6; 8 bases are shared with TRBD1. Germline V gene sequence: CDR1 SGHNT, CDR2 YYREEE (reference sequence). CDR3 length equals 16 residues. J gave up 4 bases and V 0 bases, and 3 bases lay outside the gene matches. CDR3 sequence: CASSLGRTGYNSPLHF. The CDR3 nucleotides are TGTGCCAGCAGCTTGGGAAGGACAGGGTATAATTCACCCCTCCACTTT.